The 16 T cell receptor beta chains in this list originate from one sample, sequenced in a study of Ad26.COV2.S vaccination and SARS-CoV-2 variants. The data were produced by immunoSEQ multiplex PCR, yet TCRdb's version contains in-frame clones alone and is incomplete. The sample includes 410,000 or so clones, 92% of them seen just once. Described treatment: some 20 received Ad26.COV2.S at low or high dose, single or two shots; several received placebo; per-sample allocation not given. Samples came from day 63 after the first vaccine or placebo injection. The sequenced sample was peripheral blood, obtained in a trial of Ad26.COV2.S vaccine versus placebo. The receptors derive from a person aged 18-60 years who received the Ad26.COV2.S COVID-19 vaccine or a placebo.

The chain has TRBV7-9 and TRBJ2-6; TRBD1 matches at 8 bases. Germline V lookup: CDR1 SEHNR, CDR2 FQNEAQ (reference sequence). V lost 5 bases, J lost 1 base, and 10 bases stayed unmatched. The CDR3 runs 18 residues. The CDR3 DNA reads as TGTGCCAGCAGCGAGTCAGGGGGCCAGGTATCTGGGGCCAACGTCCTGACTTTC. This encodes CASSESGGQVSGANVLTF.

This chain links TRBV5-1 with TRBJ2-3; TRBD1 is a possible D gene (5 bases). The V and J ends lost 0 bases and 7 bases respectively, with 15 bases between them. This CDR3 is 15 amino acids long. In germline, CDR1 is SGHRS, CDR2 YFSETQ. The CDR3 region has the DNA TGCGCCAGCAGCTTGGGAGTGGCAGGGATAAATACGCAGTATTTT. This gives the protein CASSLGVAGINTQYF.

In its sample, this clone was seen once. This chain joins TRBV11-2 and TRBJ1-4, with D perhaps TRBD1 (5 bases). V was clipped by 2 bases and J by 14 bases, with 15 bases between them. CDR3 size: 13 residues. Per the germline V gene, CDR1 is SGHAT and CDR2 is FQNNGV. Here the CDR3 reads CASSLQQARALFF. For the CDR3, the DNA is TGTGCCAGCAGCTTACAACAGGCCAGGGCTCTGTTTTTT.

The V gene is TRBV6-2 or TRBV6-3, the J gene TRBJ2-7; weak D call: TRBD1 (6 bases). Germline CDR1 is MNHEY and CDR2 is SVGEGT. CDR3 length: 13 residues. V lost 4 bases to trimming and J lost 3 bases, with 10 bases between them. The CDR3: CASSLDRLYEQYF. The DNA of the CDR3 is TGTGCCAGCAGTTTGGACAGACTCTACGAGCAGTACTTC.

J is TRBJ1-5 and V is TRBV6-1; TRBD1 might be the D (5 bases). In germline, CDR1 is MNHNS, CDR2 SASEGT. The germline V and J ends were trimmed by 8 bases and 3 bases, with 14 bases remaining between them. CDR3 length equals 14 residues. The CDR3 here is CASGPGTLNQPQHF. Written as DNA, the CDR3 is TGTGCCAGCGGACCCGGGACCCTCAATCAGCCCCAGCATTTT.

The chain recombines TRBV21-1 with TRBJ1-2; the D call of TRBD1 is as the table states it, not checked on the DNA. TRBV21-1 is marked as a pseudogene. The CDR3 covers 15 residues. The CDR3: CASELQGQKYYGYTF. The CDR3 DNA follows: TGTGCCAGCGAACTCCAAGGACAGAAATACTATGGCTACACCTTC.

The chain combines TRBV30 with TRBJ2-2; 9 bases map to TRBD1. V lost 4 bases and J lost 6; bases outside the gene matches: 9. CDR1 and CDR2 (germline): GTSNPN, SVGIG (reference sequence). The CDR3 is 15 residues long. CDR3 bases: TGTGCCTGGAATCTTATTCGGGACAGGGCCGGGGAGCTGTTTTTT. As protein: CAWNLIRDRAGELFF.

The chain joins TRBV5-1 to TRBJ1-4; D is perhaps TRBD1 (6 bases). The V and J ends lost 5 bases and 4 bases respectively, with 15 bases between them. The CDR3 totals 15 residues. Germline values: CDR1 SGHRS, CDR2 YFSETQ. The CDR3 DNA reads TGCGCCAGCAGTCCCGGACAGCCTTATAATGAAAAACTGTTTTTT. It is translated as CASSPGQPYNEKLFF. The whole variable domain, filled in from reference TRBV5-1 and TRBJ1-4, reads KAGVTQTPRYLIKTRGQQVTLSCSPISGHRSVSWYQQTPGQGLQFLFEYFSETQRNKGNFPGRFSGRQFSNSRSEMNVSTLELGDSALYLCASSPGQPYNEKLFFGSGTQLSVL.

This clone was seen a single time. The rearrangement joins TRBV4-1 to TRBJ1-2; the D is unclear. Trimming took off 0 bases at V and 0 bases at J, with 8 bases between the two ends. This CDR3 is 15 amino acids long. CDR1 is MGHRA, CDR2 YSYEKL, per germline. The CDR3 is CASSQDPTSNYGYTF. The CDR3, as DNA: TGCGCCAGCAGCCAAGATCCCACCTCTAACTATGGCTACACCTTC.

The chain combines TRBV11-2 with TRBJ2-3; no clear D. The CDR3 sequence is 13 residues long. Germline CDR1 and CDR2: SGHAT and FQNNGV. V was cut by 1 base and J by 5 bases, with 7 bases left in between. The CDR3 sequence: CASSLAWLDTQYF. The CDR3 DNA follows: TGTGCCAGCAGCTTAGCTTGGTTAGATACGCAGTATTTT.

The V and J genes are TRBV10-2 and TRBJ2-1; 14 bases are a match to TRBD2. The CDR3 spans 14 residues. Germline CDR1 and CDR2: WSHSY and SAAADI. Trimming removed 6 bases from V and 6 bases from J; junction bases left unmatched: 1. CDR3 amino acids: CASRGTSGSNEQFF. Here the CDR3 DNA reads TGCGCCAGCAGGGGGACTAGCGGGAGCAATGAGCAGTTCTTC.

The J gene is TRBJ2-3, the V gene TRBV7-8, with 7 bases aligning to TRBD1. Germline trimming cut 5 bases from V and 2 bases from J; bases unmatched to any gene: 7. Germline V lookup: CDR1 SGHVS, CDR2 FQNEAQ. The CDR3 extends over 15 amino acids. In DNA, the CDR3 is TGTGCCAGCAGCAACTCCGGGACAGACACAGATACGCAGTATTTT. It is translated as CASSNSGTDTDTQYF.

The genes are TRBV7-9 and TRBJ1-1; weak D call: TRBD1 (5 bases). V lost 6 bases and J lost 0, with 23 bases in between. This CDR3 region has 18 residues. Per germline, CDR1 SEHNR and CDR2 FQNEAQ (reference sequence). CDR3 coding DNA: TGTGCCAGCAGAGCAAATCAGGGCCTTCCGGACATGAACACTGAAGCTTTCTTT. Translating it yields CASRANQGLPDMNTEAFF.

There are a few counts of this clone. The CDR3 DNA is TGTGCCAGCAGTTACTCGTTTCAAGGGGGCCACGAGCAGTACTTC. It yields the protein CASSYSFQGGHEQYF. J is TRBJ2-7 and V is TRBV6-5; TRBD1 matches at 7 bases. The CDR3 totals 15 residues. CDR1 and CDR2 from the germline V gene are MNHEY and SVGAGI. V gave up 0 bases and J gave up 5 bases; unmatched junction bases: 7.

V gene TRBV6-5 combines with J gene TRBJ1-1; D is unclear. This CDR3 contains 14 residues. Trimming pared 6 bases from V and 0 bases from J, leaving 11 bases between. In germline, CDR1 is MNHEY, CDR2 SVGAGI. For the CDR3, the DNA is TGTGCCAGCAGATCTACTCCTATGAACACTGAAGCTTTCTTT. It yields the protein CASRSTPMNTEAFF.

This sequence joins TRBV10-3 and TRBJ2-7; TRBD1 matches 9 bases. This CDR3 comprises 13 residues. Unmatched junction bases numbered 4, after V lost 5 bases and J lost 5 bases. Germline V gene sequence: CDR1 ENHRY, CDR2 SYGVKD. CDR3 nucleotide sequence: TGTGCCATCAGTCCGGGACAGGGCCACGAGCAGTACTTC. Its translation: CAISPGQGHEQYF.